These T cell receptor beta chains were read from a single sample in a study of T cells in Graves' hyperthyroidism and ophthalmopathy. TCRdb re-called the multiplex PCR reads through MiXCR, storing one row per CDR3 protein. The sample yields about 580,000 distinct CDR3 sequences, 11% to 15% seen once. The sequenced sample was blood. The receptors derive from a woman aged 25 to 39 with Graves' hyperthyroidism that later progressed to Graves' ophthalmopathy. Each CDR3 is given with its conserved first and last residue. D genes are given only for firm matches. Clone size appears in some rows only: once, few, many, or a class for an expanded clone.

V gene	clone size	D gene	J gene	CDR3 DNA	CDR3 protein
TRBV12-3/TRBV12-4	.	.	TRBJ2-5	TGTGCCAGCAGTTTATCCGGGCAGGGGAAGAGAACCCAGTACTTC	CASSLSGQGKRTQYF
TRBV10-3	many	TRBD1	TRBJ2-1	TGTGCCATCAGTGACTGGGACAGGACCCGAAATGAGCAGTTCTTC	CAISDWDRTRNEQFF
TRBV12-3/TRBV12-4	many	TRBD1	TRBJ1-5	TGTGCCAGCAGGACGACAGGGGGAAGTAATCAGCCCCAGCATTTT	CASRTTGGSNQPQHF
TRBV11-2	many	.	TRBJ2-1	TGTGCCAGCAGCTTAGTGGGGCATGAGCAGTTCTTC	CASSLVGHEQFF
TRBV28	few	.	TRBJ1-1	TGTGCCAGCAGTTTATTAGGGGCCACTCCAACCAAATTCAGAACCGCAGAAGCTTCCTTT	CASSLLGATPTKFRTAEASF
TRBV12-3/TRBV12-4	few	.	TRBJ2-1	TGTGCCAGCACTCAAGGGGAGTCCTGCAATGAGCAGTTCTTC	CASTQGESCNEQFF
TRBV6-9	.	TRBD1	TRBJ2-5	TGTGCCAGCAGTTCCGCGTACAGGGGGCGTCAGGAGACCCAGTACTTC	CASSSAYRGRQETQYF
TRBV10-1	once	.	TRBJ2-7	TGCGCCAGCAGTGAGTCGGGTACAAGCAGCTACGAGCAGTACTTC	CASSESGTSSYEQYF
TRBV5-1	many	TRBD1	TRBJ1-2	TGCGCCAGCAGGCGGACAGGGGACGGTTACTATGGCTACACCTTC	CASRRTGDGYYGYTF
TRBV11-3	many	.	TRBJ2-1	TGTGCCAGCAGCTTAGTGGACTGGTACAGCTTAACCTACAATGAGCAGTTCTTC	CASSLVDWYSLTYNEQFF
TRBV7-2	many	.	TRBJ2-1	TGTGCCAGCACCATCCAAGGAGGGACGGCCTACAATGAGCAGTTCTTC	CASTIQGGTAYNEQFF
TRBV27	many	TRBD1	TRBJ1-2	TGTGCCAGCAGTTCCCCACGACAGGGTGGTGGCTACACCTTC	CASSSPRQGGGYTF
TRBV19	many	.	TRBJ1-2	TGTGCCAGTAGTATTAATATCAGGGCCTATGGCTACACCTTC	CASSINIRAYGYTF
TRBV2	many	TRBD1	TRBJ1-5	TGTGCCAGCAGTGACGGACAGGGCGGCAATCAGCCCCAGCATTTT	CASSDGQGGNQPQHF
TRBV5-1	few	.	TRBJ1-2	TGCGCCAGCAGCGACGGACCGCGACACTCCTTC	CASSDGPRHSF
TRBV12-5	many	TRBD2	TRBJ2-1	TGTGCTAGTGGTTTTCTAGCGGGAGTATTGGCCAATGAGCAGTTCTTC	CASGFLAGVLANEQFF
TRBV7-2	many	TRBD2	TRBJ2-7	TGTGCCAGCAGCTCCTTAGCGGGAGGCACCTACGAGCAGTACTTC	CASSSLAGGTYEQYF
TRBV28	.	.	TRBJ2-2	TGTGCCAGCAGTTTTGGCGGGACTGCCGGGGAGCTGTTTTTT	CASSFGGTAGELFF
TRBV5-1	many	TRBD2	TRBJ2-5	TGCGCCAGCAGCTCGGAACCGGGACTAGCGTATGAACGAGAGACCCAGTACTTC	CASSSEPGLAYERETQYF
TRBV18	.	.	TRBJ1-6	TGTGCCAGCTCACCACCATCCGGGGGCGGACAATCACCCCTCCACTTT	CASSPPSGGGQSPLHF
TRBV18	.	.	TRBJ2-1	TGTGCCAGCTCAAGTTCGGAAATCTCCTACAATGAGCAGTTCTTC	CASSSSEISYNEQFF
TRBV10-3	.	.	TRBJ2-6	TGTGCCATCAGTGAGTCTGACGGCTCGGCCGGGGCCAACGTCCTGACTTTC	CAISESDGSAGANVLTF
TRBV28	few	.	TRBJ1-2	TGTGCCAGCAGTTTACAGGCCTATGGCTACACCTTC	CASSLQAYGYTF
TRBV28	many	.	TRBJ2-1	TGTGCCAGCAGTTTCGATAGCGGACGGAATGAGCAGTTCTTC	CASSFDSGRNEQFF
TRBV4-2	many	.	TRBJ1-6	TGTGCCAGCAGCCAAGATATGCCGGGAAATTCACCCCTCCACTTT	CASSQDMPGNSPLHF
TRBV9	few	.	TRBJ2-3	TGTGCCAGCAGCGTAGGCCCTAATGATACGCAGTATTTT	CASSVGPNDTQYF